Below are 14 T cell receptor beta chains sequenced from a single sample in a study of T cells in Graves' hyperthyroidism and ophthalmopathy. What was amplified from RNA transcripts were TCR beta CDR3 regions. Using the HTBI primer set, a first-round RT-PCR was run on the TCR CDR3. TCRdb reprocessed the multiplex PCR reads via MiXCR and lists one record per CDR3 protein. The data show hundreds of thousands of distinct CDR3 sequences, 16% seen once. Sequenced input: blood. These receptors were collected from a woman aged 30 to 39 with Graves' hyperthyroidism.

This clonotype was detected only a few times. The V and J genes are TRBV10-3 and TRBJ2-7; D is unclear. The V end lost 8 bases, the J end lost 6 bases, and 11 bases lay between the germline ends. The length of the CDR3 is 11 residues. Germline CDR1 ENHRY, CDR2 SYGVKD. The CDR3 region has the DNA TGTGCCATCGGTCCCGTTAGCGAGCAGTACTTC. This encodes CAIGPVSEQYF.

The J gene is TRBJ2-3, the V gene TRBV7-3; the match to TRBD1 covers 7 bases. CDR1 and CDR2 from the germline V gene are SGHTA and FQGTGA. V trimming: 6 bases; J trimming: 0 bases; junction bases outside the gene matches: 6. The length of the CDR3 is 15 residues. CDR3 sequence: CASSPTTGSTDTQYF. Written as DNA, the CDR3 is TGTGCCAGCAGTCCGACGACAGGGAGCACAGATACGCAGTATTTT. The complete variable domain, with remaining parts taken from reference TRBV7-3 and TRBJ2-3, reads GAGVSQTPSNKVTEKGKYVELRCDPISGHTALYWYRQSLGQGPEFLIYFQGTGAADDSGLPNDRFFAVRPEGSVSTLKIQRTERGDSAVYLCASSPTTGSTDTQYFGPGTRLTVL.

The table lists this clonotype with many counts. The chain joins TRBV6-2 or TRBV6-3 to TRBJ2-1, with 8 bases aligning to TRBD2. The CDR3 runs 15 residues. Germline trimming cut 8 bases from V and 8 bases from J; bases unmatched to any gene: 14. Germline V lookup: CDR1 MNHEY, CDR2 SVGEGT. The CDR3 nucleotides are TGTGCCAGCCGCCCCCGGGGGACTAGTAGAGATGAGCAGTTCTTC. As protein: CASRPRGTSRDEQFF.

This clonotype turned up a few times. The V and J genes are TRBV6-1 and TRBJ2-1; TRBD2 matches 10 bases. Germline V gene lookup returns CDR1 MNHNS and CDR2 SASEGT. J gave up 6 bases and V 6 bases, and 8 bases lay outside the gene matches. CDR3 length equals 15 residues. The DNA for the CDR3 is TGTGCCAGCAGAGTACTAGCGGGAAAAAGCAATGAGCAGTTCTTC. Its translation: CASRVLAGKSNEQFF.

In the case of this clonotype: A much larger clonotype is one base distant, so this may be a read error. This sequence joins TRBV2 and TRBJ2-7; D not certain. This CDR3 comprises 14 residues. Germline loops: CDR1 SNHLY, CDR2 FYNNEI. The CDR3 DNA reads TGTGCCAGCACTGAAAGTCGGCAGACCTACGAGCAGTACTTC. Protein sequence: CASTESRQTYEQYF.

This clonotype was detected many times. The V gene is TRBV28, the J gene TRBJ2-6, with D perhaps matching TRBD2 (6 bases). Per the germline V gene, CDR1 is MDHEN and CDR2 is SYDVKM. Trimming shortened V by 2 bases and J by 4 bases, and 9 bases separated the two germline ends. The CDR3 runs 15 residues. The DNA for the CDR3 is TGTGCCAGCAGTTTACCAGGGAGGGGGGCCAACGTCCTGACTTTC. It translates to CASSLPGRGANVLTF.

This clonotype was counted many times. V is TRBV4-2 and J is TRBJ2-1, with D perhaps TRBD2 (5 bases). V was clipped by 0 bases and J by 0 bases, with 6 bases between them. Per the germline V gene, CDR1 is LGHNA and CDR2 is YNFKEQ. The CDR3 sequence is 15 residues long. CDR3 residues: CASSQESGSYNEQFF. The CDR3 DNA sequence: TGTGCCAGCAGCCAAGAAAGCGGCTCCTACAATGAGCAGTTCTTC.

This chain joins TRBV24-1 and TRBJ2-4; possible D gene TRBD1, 6 bases. Germline V gives CDR1 KGHDR, CDR2 SFDVKD. Between the trimmed V and J ends, which lost 4 bases and 1 base, there was a span of 7 bases. This CDR3 is 14 amino acids long. The CDR3 loop reads CATSETGAKNIQYF. As DNA, the CDR3 is TGTGCCACCAGTGAAACAGGGGCCAAAAACATTCAGTACTTC.

V is TRBV5-1 and J is TRBJ1-6; D unresolved. The germline V gene encodes CDR1 SGHRS and CDR2 YFSETQ. The CDR3 contains 11 residues. Between the trimmed V and J ends, which lost 5 bases and 8 bases, there was a span of 5 bases. The CDR3 loop is CASRLDSPLHF. The CDR3, as DNA: TGCGCCAGCAGACTGGATTCACCCCTCCACTTT.

In its sample, this clonotype was seen a few times. The genes are TRBV6-1 and TRBJ1-5; D gene uncertain. Germline V CDR1 and CDR2: MNHNS, SASEGT. Trimming stripped 3 bases from V and 9 bases from J, with 3 bases between. The CDR3 covers 10 residues. The CDR3 spells CASSDGPQHF. The CDR3, as DNA: TGTGCCAGCAGTGATGGGCCCCAGCATTTT.

This clonotype was observed many times. J is TRBJ2-3 and V is TRBV27, with D possibly being TRBD2 (5 bases). The germline V and J ends were trimmed by 1 base and 6 bases, with 8 bases remaining between them. The CDR3 covers 13 residues. The germline CDR1 and CDR2 sequences are MNHEY and SMNVEV (reference sequence). DNA for the CDR3: TGTGCCAGCAGTTTATTCGGGATGGATACGCAGTATTTT. Its protein is CASSLFGMDTQYF.

Only a few counts were recorded for this clonotype. The chain recombines TRBV6-1 with TRBJ2-2, with D possibly TRBD1 on 5 matching bases. The CDR3 sequence is 15 residues long. The germline V and J ends were trimmed by 6 bases and 1 base, with 12 bases remaining between them. The V gene's germline CDR1 is MNHNS and CDR2 SASEGT. In DNA, the CDR3 is TGTGCCAGCAGGCCCCCTACAGGGAACACCGGGGAGCTGTTTTTT. Amino acids: CASRPPTGNTGELFF.

This clonotype has a count of ten or more. The chain combines TRBV28 with TRBJ2-5; 7 bases fit TRBD1. The CDR3 runs to 18 residues. V was clipped by 1 base and J by 5 bases; unmatched bases: 16. Per germline, CDR1 MDHEN and CDR2 SYDVKM. CDR3 residues: CASSLFYRGSHHGETQYF. DNA for the CDR3: TGTGCCAGCAGTTTATTTTACAGGGGCTCCCACCACGGTGAGACCCAGTACTTC.

This clonotype appeared many times. The chain employs TRBV7-8 and TRBJ2-3; D not resolved. Germline-derived CDR1 and CDR2 are SGHVS and FQNEAQ. The germline V and J ends were trimmed by 2 bases and 4 bases, with 4 bases remaining between them. The CDR3 totals 12 residues. Here the CDR3 reads CASSLRSDTQYF. CDR3 bases: TGTGCCAGCAGCTTACGGTCAGATACGCAGTATTTT.